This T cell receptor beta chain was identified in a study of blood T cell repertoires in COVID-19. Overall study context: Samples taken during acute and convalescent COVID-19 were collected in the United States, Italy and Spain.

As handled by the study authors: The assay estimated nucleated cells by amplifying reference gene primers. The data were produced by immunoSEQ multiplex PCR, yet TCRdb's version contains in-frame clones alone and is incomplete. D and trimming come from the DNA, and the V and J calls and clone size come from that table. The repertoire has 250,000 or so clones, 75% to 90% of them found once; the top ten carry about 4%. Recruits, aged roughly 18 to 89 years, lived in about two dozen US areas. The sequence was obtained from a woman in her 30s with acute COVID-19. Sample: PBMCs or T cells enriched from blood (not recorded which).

DNA for the CDR3: TGTGCCACCAGTGACTCTGGGACAGGAGAGACCCAGTACTTC. This codes for CATSDSGTGETQYF. J is TRBJ2-5 and V is TRBV24-1; 8 nucleotides match TRBD1. V shed 4 bases, J shed 4 bases, and the junction held 4 bases outside the gene matches. The CDR3 has 14 amino acids. Germline lookup yields CDR1 KGHDR and CDR2 SFDVKD.